This T cell receptor beta chain comes out of a study of blood T cell repertoires in COVID-19. Study overall: Samples of COVID-19 (acute and convalescent) were obtained from the United States, Italy and Spain. T cells, B-cell-depleted T cells, or PBMCs supplied cDNA or gDNA.

As handled by the study authors: For nucleated cells, counts were estimated from reference gene primer amplification. Generated by immunoSEQ multiplex PCR, the TCRdb table keeps only in-frame clones and is missing some. Clone size and the V and J calls come from that table; the DNA yielded D and trimming. The sample yields about 61,000 clones, 79% seen once. In germline, CDR1 is GTSNPN, CDR2 SVGIG (reference sequence). This CDR3 has 15 residues. V shed 1 base and J shed 4 bases, with 16 bases lying between them. This rearrangement joins TRBV30 to TRBJ1-2; D is perhaps TRBD1 (5 bases). This TCR derives from a woman in her 70s with acute or convalescent COVID-19. The sample was peripheral blood. CDR3 nucleotides: TGTGCCTGGAGTGACGAGTCAAGGGGAATCTATGGCTACACCTTC. This gives the protein CAWSDESRGIYGYTF.